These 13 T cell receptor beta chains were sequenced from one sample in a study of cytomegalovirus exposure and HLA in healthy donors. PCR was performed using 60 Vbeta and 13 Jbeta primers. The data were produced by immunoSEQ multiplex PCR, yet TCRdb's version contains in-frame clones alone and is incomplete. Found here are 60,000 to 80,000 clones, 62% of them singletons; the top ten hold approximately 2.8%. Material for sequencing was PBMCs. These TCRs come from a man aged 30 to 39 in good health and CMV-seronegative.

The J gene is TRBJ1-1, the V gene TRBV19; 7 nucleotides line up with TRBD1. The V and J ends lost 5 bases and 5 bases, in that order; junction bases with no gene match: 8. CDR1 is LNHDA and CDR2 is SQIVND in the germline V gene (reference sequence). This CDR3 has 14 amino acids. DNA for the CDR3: TGTGCCAGTAGTTCCCCTGGCAGGGGGACTGAAGCTTTCTTT. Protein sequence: CASSSPGRGTEAFF.

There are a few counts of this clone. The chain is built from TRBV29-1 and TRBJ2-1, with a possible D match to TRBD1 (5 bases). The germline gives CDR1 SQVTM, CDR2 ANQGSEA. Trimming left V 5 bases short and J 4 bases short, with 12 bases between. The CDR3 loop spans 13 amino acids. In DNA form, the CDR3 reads TGCAGCGTTCCGGATGACAGTTACAATGAGCAGTTCTTC. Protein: CSVPDDSYNEQFF.

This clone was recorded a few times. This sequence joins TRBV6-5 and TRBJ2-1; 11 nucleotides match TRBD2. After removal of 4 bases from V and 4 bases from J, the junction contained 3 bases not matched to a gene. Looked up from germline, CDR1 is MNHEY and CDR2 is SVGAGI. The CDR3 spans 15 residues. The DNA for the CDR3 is TGTGCCAGCAGTTCACTAGCGGGGGTATACAATGAGCAGTTCTTC. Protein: CASSSLAGVYNEQFF.

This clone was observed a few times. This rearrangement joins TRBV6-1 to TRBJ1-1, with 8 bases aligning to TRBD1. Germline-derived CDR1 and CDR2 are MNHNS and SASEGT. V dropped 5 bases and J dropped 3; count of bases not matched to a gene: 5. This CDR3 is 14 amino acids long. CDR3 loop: CASSRQGRDTEAFF. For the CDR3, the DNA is TGTGCCAGCAGTCGACAGGGGCGGGACACTGAAGCTTTCTTT.

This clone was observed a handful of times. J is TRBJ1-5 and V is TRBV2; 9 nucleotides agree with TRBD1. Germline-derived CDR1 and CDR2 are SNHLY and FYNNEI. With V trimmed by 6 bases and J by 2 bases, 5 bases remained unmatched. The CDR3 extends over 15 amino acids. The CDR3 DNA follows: TGTGCCAGCAGGGGACAGGGTGTAGGCAATCAGCCCCAGCATTTT. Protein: CASRGQGVGNQPQHF.

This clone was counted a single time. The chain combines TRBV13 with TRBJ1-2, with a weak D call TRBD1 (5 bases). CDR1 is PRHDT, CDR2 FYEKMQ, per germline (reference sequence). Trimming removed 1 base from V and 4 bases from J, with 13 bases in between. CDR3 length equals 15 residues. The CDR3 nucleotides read TGTGCCAGCAGCTTAGAAGGGGCCGTTATCTATGGCTACACCTTC. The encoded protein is CASSLEGAVIYGYTF.

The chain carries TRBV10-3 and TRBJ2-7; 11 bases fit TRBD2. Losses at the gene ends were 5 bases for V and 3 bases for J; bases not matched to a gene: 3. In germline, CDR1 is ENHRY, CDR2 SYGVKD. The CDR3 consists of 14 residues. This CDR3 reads CAISSGTSGYEQYF. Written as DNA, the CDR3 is TGTGCCATCAGTTCCGGGACTAGCGGCTACGAGCAGTACTTC.

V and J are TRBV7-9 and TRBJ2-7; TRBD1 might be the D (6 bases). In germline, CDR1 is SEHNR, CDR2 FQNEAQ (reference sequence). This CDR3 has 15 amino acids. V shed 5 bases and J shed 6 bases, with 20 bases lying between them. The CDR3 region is CASSPILQGSREQYF. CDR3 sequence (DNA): TGTGCCAGCAGCCCCATACTACAGGGTTCTCGCGAGCAGTACTTC.

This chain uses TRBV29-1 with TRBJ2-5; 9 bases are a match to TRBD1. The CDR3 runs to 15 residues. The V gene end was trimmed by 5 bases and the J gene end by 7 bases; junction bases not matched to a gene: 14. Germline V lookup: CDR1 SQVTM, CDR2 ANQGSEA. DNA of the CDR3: TGCAGCGTTCCACCCGACAGGGGGATCAAAGGGACCCAGTACTTC. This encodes CSVPPDRGIKGTQYF. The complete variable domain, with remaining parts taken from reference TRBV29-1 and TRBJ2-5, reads SAVISQKPSRDICQRGTSLTIQCQVDSQVTMMFWYRQQPGQSLTLIATANQGSEATYESGFVIDKFPISRPNLTFSTLTVSNMSPEDSSIYLCSVPPDRGIKGTQYFGPGTRLLVL.

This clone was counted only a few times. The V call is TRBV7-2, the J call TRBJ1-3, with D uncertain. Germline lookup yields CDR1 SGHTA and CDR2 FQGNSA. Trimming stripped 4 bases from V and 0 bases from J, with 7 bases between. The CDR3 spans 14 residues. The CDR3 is CASSSTNSGNTIYF. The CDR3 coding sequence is TGTGCCAGCAGCTCGACAAACTCTGGAAACACCATATATTTT.

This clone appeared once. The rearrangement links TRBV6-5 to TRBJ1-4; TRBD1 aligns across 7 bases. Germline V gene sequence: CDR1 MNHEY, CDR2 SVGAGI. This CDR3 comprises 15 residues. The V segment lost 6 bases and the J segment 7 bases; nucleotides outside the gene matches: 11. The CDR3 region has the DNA TGTGCCAGCAGCCGAGGGACAGAGGCAGCTGAAAAACTGTTTTTT. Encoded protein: CASSRGTEAAEKLFF.

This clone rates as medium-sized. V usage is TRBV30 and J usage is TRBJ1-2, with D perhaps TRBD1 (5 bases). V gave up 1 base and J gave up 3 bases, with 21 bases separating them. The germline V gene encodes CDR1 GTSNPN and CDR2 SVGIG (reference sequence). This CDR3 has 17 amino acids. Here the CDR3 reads CAWSERSHRGLDYGYTF. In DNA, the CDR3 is TGTGCCTGGAGTGAAAGGAGCCACCGGGGGTTAGACTATGGCTACACCTTC. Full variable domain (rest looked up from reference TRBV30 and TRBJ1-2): SQTIHQWPATLVQPVGSPLSLECTVEGTSNPNLYWYRQAAGRGLQLLFYSVGIGQISSEVPQNLSASRPQDRQFILSSKKLLLSDSGFYLCAWSERSHRGLDYGYTFGSGTRLTVV.

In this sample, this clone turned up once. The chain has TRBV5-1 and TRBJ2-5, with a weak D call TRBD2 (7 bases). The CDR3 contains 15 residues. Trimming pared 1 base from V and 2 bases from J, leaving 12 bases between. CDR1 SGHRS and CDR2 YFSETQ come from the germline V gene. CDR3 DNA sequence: TGCGCCAGCAGCTTGCATGGGAGGGGGCAAGAGACCCAGTACTTC. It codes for CASSLHGRGQETQYF. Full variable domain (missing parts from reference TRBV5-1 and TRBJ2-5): KAGVTQTPRYLIKTRGQQVTLSCSPISGHRSVSWYQQTPGQGLQFLFEYFSETQRNKGNFPGRFSGRQFSNSRSEMNVSTLELGDSALYLCASSLHGRGQETQYFGPGTRLLVL.